Sequencing of this T cell receptor beta chain was carried out in a study of early T cells in non-severe SARS-CoV-2 infection. This CDR3 is 14 amino acids long. The protocol attached unique molecular identifiers to individual cDNA molecules. TCRdb recomputed calls from the 5' RACE reads with MiXCR, one row per CDR3 protein. The profile shows approximately 32,000 distinct CDR3 sequences, roughly 7% of them singletons. The gene calls are TRBV21-1 and TRBJ2-7; TRBD1, the table's D call, lacks a check against the DNA. TRBV21-1 is a known pseudogene. The sequenced material came from whole blood. The sequence was collected from an adult who was a healthcare worker with PCR-confirmed SARS-CoV-2 infection or an uninfected control (not recorded which). The chain's CDR3 is CASSIKRKGGEQYF. CDR3 nucleotides: TGTGCCAGCAGCATAAAGAGAAAGGGGGGCGAGCAGTACTTC.